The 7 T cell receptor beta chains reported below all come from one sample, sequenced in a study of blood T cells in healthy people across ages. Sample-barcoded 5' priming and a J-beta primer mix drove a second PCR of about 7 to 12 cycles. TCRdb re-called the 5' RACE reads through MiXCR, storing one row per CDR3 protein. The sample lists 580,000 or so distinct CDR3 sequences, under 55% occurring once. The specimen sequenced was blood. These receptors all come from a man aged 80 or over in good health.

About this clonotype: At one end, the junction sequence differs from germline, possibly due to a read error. CDR3 sequence reads: CARSEGLAGTDTQYF. CDR3 DNA sequence: TGTGCCCGCAGTGAAGGACTAGCGGGTACAGATACGCAGTATTTT. The rearrangement links TRBV25-1 to TRBJ2-3; 11 positions agree with TRBD2. The CDR3 length is 15 residues. From germline, CDR1 is MGHDK and CDR2 SYGVNS. The full variable domain, in which reference TRBV25-1 and TRBJ2-3 provide the parts outside the CDR3, is EADIYQTPRYLVIGTGKKITLECSQTMGHDKMYWYQQDPGMELHLIHYSYGVNSTEKGDLSSESTVSRIRTEHFPLTLESARPSHTSQYLCARSEGLAGTDTQYFGPGTRLTVL.

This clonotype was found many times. Here the CDR3 DNA reads TGCGCCAGCAGCTTGGACTACAGGAGCTCCTACGAGCAGTACTTC. Its protein is CASSLDYRSSYEQYF. The chain has TRBV5-1 and TRBJ2-7; possibly TRBD1 for D (5 bases). The germline V and J ends were trimmed by 0 bases and 0 bases, with 10 bases remaining between them. The length of the CDR3 is 15 residues. In germline, CDR1 is SGHRS, CDR2 YFSETQ.

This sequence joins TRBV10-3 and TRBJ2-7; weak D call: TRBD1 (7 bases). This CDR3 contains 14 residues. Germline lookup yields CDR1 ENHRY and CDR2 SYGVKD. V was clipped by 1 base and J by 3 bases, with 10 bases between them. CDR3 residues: CAISELQGGYEQYF. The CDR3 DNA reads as TGTGCCATCAGTGAGTTGCAGGGGGGCTACGAGCAGTACTTC.

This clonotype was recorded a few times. The CDR3 region is CASHGWQGADTQYF. The CDR3 DNA follows: TGCGCCTCTCATGGGTGGCAGGGCGCAGATACGCAGTATTTT. The J gene is TRBJ2-3, the V gene TRBV5-1, with D possibly matching TRBD1 (5 bases). The CDR3 runs 14 residues. V lost 10 bases and J lost 4, with 19 bases in between. The V gene's germline CDR1 is SGHRS and CDR2 YFSETQ.

The CDR3 region has the DNA TGCAGTGTCGTGCTCTACGAGCAGTACTTC. Translation gives CSVVLYEQYF. The V call is TRBV20-1, the J call TRBJ2-7; no reliable D call. This CDR3 region has 10 residues. V dropped 7 bases and J dropped 3 bases, with 7 bases sitting between them. CDR1 and CDR2 from the germline V gene are DFQATT and SNEGSKA (reference sequence).

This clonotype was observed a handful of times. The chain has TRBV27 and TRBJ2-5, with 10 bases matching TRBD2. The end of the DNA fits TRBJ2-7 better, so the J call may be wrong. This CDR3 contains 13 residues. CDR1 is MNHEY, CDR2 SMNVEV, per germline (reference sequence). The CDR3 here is CASRPSGSYEQYF. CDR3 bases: TGTGCCAGCCGGCCTAGCGGGAGTTACGAGCAGTACTTC.

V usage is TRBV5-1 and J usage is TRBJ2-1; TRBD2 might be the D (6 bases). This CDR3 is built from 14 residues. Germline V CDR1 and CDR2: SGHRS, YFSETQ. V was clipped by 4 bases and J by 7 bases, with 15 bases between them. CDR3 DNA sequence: TGCGCCAGCAGCGAGGACGGGGGATGGAATGAGCAGTTCTTC. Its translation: CASSEDGGWNEQFF.